A selection of T cell receptor beta chains follows, all from one sample in a study of T cell responses to AZD1222 COVID-19 vaccine. The method was immunoSEQ multiplex PCR; TCRdb's version includes in-frame clones alone and lacks a portion of them. The sample carries fewer than 140,000 clones, roughly 88% recorded once. Sequenced here: peripheral blood, sampled on day 0 of AZD1222 vaccination. The receptors originated from an adult in good health. CDR3s include the opening cysteine and the closing phenylalanine or tryptophan. The order of the fields is clone size, J gene, V gene, D gene, CDR3 DNA, CDR3 protein. A D gene is named only where the DNA matches it firmly. Rows give clone size only sometimes, using once, few, many, or a class for an expanded clone.

-,TRBJ2-1,TRBV7-2,TRBD2,TGTGCCAGCAGCTTAGGACTAGCGTGGGGCAATGAGCAGTTCTTC,CASSLGLAWGNEQFF
-,TRBJ2-3,TRBV5-1,TRBD2,TGCGCCAGCAGCACCATAGCGGGGGGCACAGATACGCAGTATTTT,CASSTIAGGTDTQYF
-,TRBJ2-2,TRBV19,-,TGTGCCAGTAGTATAGGGGGCGGCGTAAGCACCGGGGAGCTGTTTTTT,CASSIGGGVSTGELFF
few,TRBJ2-7,TRBV3-1/TRBV3-2,TRBD2,TGTGCCAGTACCAAGCGGGAGTCCTACGAGCAGTACTTC,CASTKRESYEQYF
-,TRBJ1-2,TRBV24-1,-,TGTGCCACCAGTGATGCCCCCGGGCCCTACTATGGCTACACCTTC,CATSDAPGPYYGYTF
-,TRBJ2-5,TRBV11-1,-,TGTGCCAGCAGCTTACGGCGCCTGGGGTCAGAGACCCAGTACTTC,CASSLRRLGSETQYF
-,TRBJ2-7,TRBV9,TRBD1,TGTGCCAGCAGCGTAGCTCCCGGGACAGGGGGCGCCGAGCAGTACTTC,CASSVAPGTGGAEQYF
-,TRBJ1-2,TRBV6-5,-,TGTGCCAGCAGTTACGGGGCTAACTATGGCTACACCTTC,CASSYGANYGYTF
-,TRBJ2-1,TRBV28,-,TGTGCCAGCAGTTTAATACGGGACAATGAGCAGTTCTTC,CASSLIRDNEQFF
-,TRBJ2-7,TRBV5-1,-,TGCGCCAGCAGTGTCGGAAGCTCCTACGAGCAGTACTTC,CASSVGSSYEQYF
-,TRBJ2-1,TRBV6-5,-,TGTGCCGGAAGGGGTCCGGAGCAGTTCTTC,CAGRGPEQFF
-,TRBJ1-2,TRBV2,-,TGTGCCAGCACCTTCGACGGAGTCTATGGCTACACCTTC,CASTFDGVYGYTF
-,TRBJ2-7,TRBV28,-,TGTGCCAGCAGCCTAGGGGGGCGGCGGGTGACCGAGCAGTACTTC,CASSLGGRRVTEQYF
few,TRBJ1-1,TRBV5-1,-,TGCGCCAGCAGCCCCGGTTGGGCCGAGCAAGCTTTCTTT,CASSPGWAEQAFF
once,TRBJ1-2,TRBV7-2,-,TGTGCCAGCAGCCCGGACACTTCTTATGGCTACACCTTC,CASSPDTSYGYTF
-,TRBJ2-1,TRBV6-4,TRBD2,TGTGCCAGCAGTCGACTAGCGGGGGGAGGGAATGAGCAGTTCTTC,CASSRLAGGGNEQFF
-,TRBJ1-1,TRBV18,-,TGTGCCAGCTCACAAAGGGACGGTAACACTGAAGCTTTCTTT,CASSQRDGNTEAFF
-,TRBJ2-1,TRBV5-6,TRBD2,TGTGCCAGCAGCTCGGGACTAGCGGGAGGGCAAAGGCAGTTCTTC,CASSSGLAGGQRQFF
-,TRBJ2-1,TRBV2,TRBD2,TGTGCCACCCTTCGACTAGCGATGGGTAATGAGCAGTTCTTC,CATLRLAMGNEQFF
-,TRBJ1-5,TRBV28,-,TGTGCCAGCACCCAAAGGTTTCAGCCCCAGCATTTT,CASTQRFQPQHF
-,TRBJ1-1,TRBV6-6,-,TGTGCCAGCACCCTGGACATGAGGAACACTGAAGCTTTCTTT,CASTLDMRNTEAFF
-,TRBJ2-6,TRBV27,-,TGTGCCAGCAGGAACGGGGCCAACGTCCTGACTTTC,CASRNGANVLTF
-,TRBJ2-7,TRBV18,-,TGTGCCAGCTCACCCCCCTCGGCGGGCCGAGCCTACGAGCAGTACTTC,CASSPPSAGRAYEQYF